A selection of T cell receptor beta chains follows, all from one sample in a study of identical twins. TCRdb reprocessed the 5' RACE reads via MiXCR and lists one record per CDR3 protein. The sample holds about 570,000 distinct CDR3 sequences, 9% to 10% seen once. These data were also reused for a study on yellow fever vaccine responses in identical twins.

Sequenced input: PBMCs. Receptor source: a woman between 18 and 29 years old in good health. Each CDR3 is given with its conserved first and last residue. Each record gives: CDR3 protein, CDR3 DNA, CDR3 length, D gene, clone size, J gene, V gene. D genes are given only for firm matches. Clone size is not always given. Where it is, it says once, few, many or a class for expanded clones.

CSARDPPLTSGGADSYEQYF	TGCAGTGCTAGAGACCCCCCTTTAACTAGCGGGGGGGCCGATTCCTACGAGCAGTACTTC	20	TRBD2	few	TRBJ2-7	TRBV20-1
CASSVGKGRTTGELFF	TGTGCCAGCAGCGTAGGCAAGGGGAGAACAACCGGGGAGCTGTTTTTT	16	-	many	TRBJ2-2	TRBV9
CAWSDPPTDTQYF	TGTGCCTGGAGTGACCCCCCCACAGATACGCAGTATTTT	13	-	-	TRBJ2-3	TRBV30
CASSSHRAAGGTDTQYF	TGTGCCAGCAGTTCCCATCGGGCAGCGGGGGGCACAGATACGCAGTATTTT	17	TRBD2	few	TRBJ2-3	TRBV6-5
CASRPMAYQETQYF	TGCGCCAGCCGACCTATGGCGTACCAAGAGACCCAGTACTTC	14	-	-	TRBJ2-5	TRBV10-1
CASSLVGVSQETQYF	TGTGCCAGCAGCTTAGTCGGGGTGTCCCAAGAGACCCAGTACTTC	15	-	few	TRBJ2-5	TRBV7-8
CAISVAGAADTQYF	TGTGCCATCAGTGTTGCGGGGGCAGCAGATACGCAGTATTTT	14	-	few	TRBJ2-3	TRBV10-3
CASSLAVVRGDTQYF	TGTGCCAGCAGCTTAGCGGTGGTCAGGGGGGATACGCAGTATTTT	15	TRBD1	few	TRBJ2-3	TRBV7-2
CAISEPTSPLHF	TGTGCCATCAGTGAACCTACTTCACCCCTCCACTTT	12	-	-	TRBJ1-6	TRBV10-3
CSVDGRSGGARDTQYF	TGCAGCGTCGACGGTCGAAGCGGGGGGGCAAGAGATACGCAGTATTTT	16	TRBD2	-	TRBJ2-3	TRBV29-1
CASSQTAGAYEQYF	TGTGCCAGCAGTCAGACGGCGGGAGCGTACGAGCAGTACTTC	14	TRBD2	-	TRBJ2-7	TRBV7-2
CASSPSGTGELFF	TGTGCCAGCAGCCCGTCGGGTACCGGGGAGCTGTTTTTT	13	-	-	TRBJ2-2	TRBV14
CASSSRSNEKLFF	TGTGCCAGCAGTTCGAGATCTAATGAAAAACTGTTTTTT	13	-	many	TRBJ1-4	TRBV27
CASSSIELGQGAHNEQFF	TGTGCCAGCAGCTCAATAGAATTGGGACAGGGGGCCCACAATGAGCAGTTCTTC	18	TRBD1	-	TRBJ2-1	TRBV11-1
CASSRDRIDTQYF	TGTGCCAGCAGCCGAGACCGGATAGATACGCAGTATTTT	13	-	few	TRBJ2-3	TRBV7-2
CASSRDLDEKLFF	TGTGCCAGCAGCCGAGACTTAGACGAAAAACTGTTTTTT	13	-	once	TRBJ1-4	TRBV14
CAWSVLGPYEQYF	TGTGCCTGGAGTGTACTGGGTCCCTACGAGCAGTACTTC	13	-	many	TRBJ2-7	TRBV30
CSARGTSGAAGELFF	TGCAGTGCTAGAGGGACTAGCGGGGCCGCCGGGGAGCTGTTTTTT	15	TRBD2	many	TRBJ2-2	TRBV20-1
CASSLPLGGGGAYEQYF	TGTGCCAGCAGCTTACCCCTTGGTGGCGGGGGGGCGTACGAGCAGTACTTC	17	TRBD2	-	TRBJ2-7	TRBV7-9
CASSLSGGDTGELFF	TGTGCCAGCAGCTTATCCGGGGGCGATACCGGGGAGCTGTTTTTT	15	-	many	TRBJ2-2	TRBV7-2
CASYSRGAHADTQYF	TGTGCCAGCTACTCCCGGGGAGCGCACGCAGATACGCAGTATTTT	15	-	few	TRBJ2-3	TRBV6-1
CASSLRSSGSRNEQFF	TGCGCCAGCAGCTTGCGATCTAGCGGGAGTCGGAATGAGCAGTTCTTC	16	TRBD2	few	TRBJ2-1	TRBV5-1
CASSERDRGVLEQFF	TGTGCCAGCAGTGAGAGGGACAGGGGGGTGCTTGAGCAGTTCTTC	15	TRBD1	many	TRBJ2-1	TRBV12-3/TRBV12-4
CASSPGTVASTDTQYF	TGTGCCAGCAGCCCTGGGACAGTAGCTAGCACAGATACGCAGTATTTT	16	TRBD1	few	TRBJ2-3	TRBV9
CASSFGHPYEQYF	TGTGCCAGCAGTTTCGGACACCCCTACGAGCAGTACTTC	13	-	many	TRBJ2-7	TRBV28
CASSPGDILTPLHF	TGTGCCAGCAGCCCCGGGGATATTTTGACACCCCTCCACTTT	14	-	few	TRBJ1-6	TRBV7-6
CSARGTGTGSTDTQYF	TGCAGTGCTAGAGGCACCGGGACAGGAAGCACAGATACGCAGTATTTT	16	TRBD1	-	TRBJ2-3	TRBV20-1
CASSLEGTSGRIAYEQYF	TGCGCCAGCAGCTTGGAGGGGACTAGCGGGAGAATCGCCTACGAGCAGTACTTC	18	TRBD2	many	TRBJ2-7	TRBV5-1
CASSTPGPRQETQYF	TGTGCCAGCAGCACGCCGGGACCCAGACAAGAGACCCAGTACTTC	15	-	many	TRBJ2-5	TRBV7-6
CSAIQGVTLSGANVLTF	TGCAGTGCTATACAGGGGGTGACCCTGTCTGGGGCCAACGTCCTGACTTTC	17	TRBD1	few	TRBJ2-6	TRBV20-1
CATATAELAKNIQYF	TGTGCCACCGCCACGGCCGAGCTAGCCAAAAACATTCAGTACTTC	15	-	-	TRBJ2-4	TRBV6-1
CASNGAGGQETQYF	TGTGCCAGCAACGGAGCGGGTGGTCAAGAGACCCAGTACTTC	14	-	-	TRBJ2-5	TRBV12-3/TRBV12-4
CASSPDATYEQYF	TGTGCCAGCAGCCCGGACGCCACCTACGAGCAGTACTTC	13	-	few	TRBJ2-7	TRBV7-3
CASSPGGRANTGELFF	TGTGCCAGCAGCCCCGGGGGGAGGGCCAACACCGGGGAGCTGTTTTTT	16	TRBD2	-	TRBJ2-2	TRBV5-6
CASSLYRRPTPGEQYF	TGTGCCAGCAGCCTTTACAGGAGGCCCACCCCCGGGGAGCAGTACTTC	16	-	many	TRBJ2-7	TRBV28
CASIPMRHQGKAFF	TGTGCCAGCATCCCGATGAGGCACCAGGGTAAAGCTTTCTTT	14	-	many	TRBJ1-1	TRBV11-2
CASSLRRSGEQYF	TGTGCCAGCAGTTTAAGACGATCGGGCGAGCAGTACTTC	13	-	few	TRBJ2-7	TRBV28
CASSYSAGYENEQFF	TGTGCCAGCAGTTACTCGGCAGGGTATGAGAATGAGCAGTTCTTC	15	-	few	TRBJ2-1	TRBV6-5
CASSSQGSGETQYF	TGTGCCAGCAGTTCACAGGGGTCGGGAGAGACCCAGTACTTC	14	TRBD1	-	TRBJ2-5	TRBV12-3/TRBV12-4
CASSQSGSSAGYTF	TGTGCCAGCAGCCAATCAGGATCCTCCGCCGGTTACACCTTC	14	-	many	TRBJ1-2	TRBV3-1
CSVEGRHYEQYF	TGCAGCGTGGAAGGACGTCATTACGAGCAGTACTTC	12	-	-	TRBJ2-7	TRBV29-1
CASSSWVGGQGKTYEQYF	TGTGCCAGCAGTTCCTGGGTTGGAGGACAGGGAAAGACCTACGAGCAGTACTTC	18	TRBD1	many	TRBJ2-7	TRBV12-3/TRBV12-4
CASSLTQSNTEAFF	TGTGCCAGCAGCCTGACACAGTCGAACACTGAAGCTTTCTTT	14	-	few	TRBJ1-1	TRBV7-3
CASSPSTGANVLTF	TGTGCCAGCAGTCCTTCGACAGGGGCCAACGTCCTGACTTTC	14	-	-	TRBJ2-6	TRBV27
CASSLGVRGRIYNEQFF	TGTGCCAGCAGCTTAGGCGTCCGCGGGAGAATCTACAATGAGCAGTTCTTC	17	TRBD2	few	TRBJ2-1	TRBV7-6
CSVERGTSDEQYF	TGCAGCGTTGAAAGGGGAACTAGCGACGAGCAGTACTTC	13	TRBD2	few	TRBJ2-7	TRBV29-1